The rows below give T cell receptor beta chains drawn from one sample of a study of T cells in Graves' hyperthyroidism and ophthalmopathy. From the multiplex PCR reads, TCRdb called clonotypes with MiXCR, one entry per CDR3 protein. The sample lists over 350,000 distinct CDR3 sequences; around a sixth were seen once. Sequenced: blood. The receptor set was obtained from a man aged 18 to 30 with Graves' ophthalmopathy. CDR3s include the opening cysteine and the closing phenylalanine or tryptophan. The order of the fields is J gene, V gene, clone size, D gene, CDR3 protein, CDR3 DNA. D genes are given only for firm matches. Size is omitted from some rows. Given values are once, few, many or a class for expanded clones.

J gene: TRBJ2-5
V gene: TRBV20-1
clone size: few
D gene: TRBD2
CDR3 protein: CSARDNGLAGVLRETQYF
CDR3 DNA: TGCAGTGCTAGAGATAACGGGCTAGCGGGGGTTCTGAGGGAGACCCAGTACTTC

J gene: TRBJ2-7
V gene: TRBV5-1
clone size: NA
D gene: TRBD1
CDR3 protein: CASSLGSGGEYEQYF
CDR3 DNA: TGCGCCAGCAGCTTGGGGTCAGGGGGAGAGTACGAGCAGTACTTC

J gene: TRBJ2-5
V gene: TRBV11-2
clone size: many
D gene: NA
CDR3 protein: CASSPLEAAGETQYF
CDR3 DNA: TGTGCCAGCAGCCCTCTTGAGGCGGCGGGAGAGACCCAGTACTTC

J gene: TRBJ1-4
V gene: TRBV18
clone size: many
D gene: NA
CDR3 protein: CASSKGWDEKLFF
CDR3 DNA: TGTGCCAGCTCAAAAGGCTGGGATGAAAAACTGTTTTTT

J gene: TRBJ2-1
V gene: TRBV4-1
clone size: few
D gene: TRBD2
CDR3 protein: CASRKLAESYNEQFF
CDR3 DNA: TGCGCCAGCAGAAAACTAGCGGAGTCCTACAATGAGCAGTTCTTC

J gene: TRBJ2-1
V gene: TRBV7-2
clone size: many
D gene: NA
CDR3 protein: CASSSMGHSYNEQFF
CDR3 DNA: TGTGCCAGCAGCTCTATGGGACACTCCTACAATGAGCAGTTCTTC

J gene: TRBJ1-5
V gene: TRBV28
clone size: many
D gene: NA
CDR3 protein: CASGYQPQHF
CDR3 DNA: TGTGCCAGCGGATATCAGCCCCAGCATTTT

J gene: TRBJ1-4
V gene: TRBV10-2
clone size: NA
D gene: TRBD1
CDR3 protein: CASKDRIGSTNEKLFF
CDR3 DNA: TGCGCCAGCAAGGACAGGATAGGGTCAACTAATGAAAAACTGTTTTTT

J gene: TRBJ2-7
V gene: TRBV2
clone size: NA
D gene: TRBD2
CDR3 protein: CASSRLAGVSYEQYF
CDR3 DNA: TGTGCCAGCAGTAGACTAGCGGGTGTCTCCTACGAGCAGTACTTC

J gene: TRBJ2-5
V gene: TRBV5-1
clone size: NA
D gene: TRBD2
CDR3 protein: CASSIGRGVQETQYF
CDR3 DNA: TGCGCCAGCAGCATTGGGCGGGGGGTCCAAGAGACCCAGTACTTC

J gene: TRBJ1-1
V gene: TRBV2
clone size: NA
D gene: TRBD1
CDR3 protein: CASSAHRDRAPNTEAFF
CDR3 DNA: TGTGCCAGCAGCGCCCACCGGGACAGGGCTCCAAACACTGAAGCTTTCTTT

J gene: TRBJ2-6
V gene: TRBV11-2
clone size: NA
D gene: NA
CDR3 protein: CASSLGVLAGANVLTF
CDR3 DNA: TGTGCCAGCAGCTTAGGGGTACTTGCTGGGGCCAACGTCCTGACTTTC

J gene: TRBJ1-3
V gene: TRBV18
clone size: few
D gene: NA
CDR3 protein: CASSQDLENTIYF
CDR3 DNA: TGTGCCAGCTCACAGGATCTGGAGAACACCATATATTTT

J gene: TRBJ1-4
V gene: TRBV5-1
clone size: few
D gene: TRBD1
CDR3 protein: CASSLGGTGGEKLFF
CDR3 DNA: TGCGCCAGCAGCTTGGGGGGGACAGGCGGGGAAAAACTGTTTTTT

J gene: TRBJ1-4
V gene: TRBV13
clone size: many
D gene: TRBD1
CDR3 protein: CASRPRQGGNEKLFF
CDR3 DNA: TGTGCCAGCAGACCTAGACAGGGGGGTAATGAAAAACTGTTTTTT

J gene: TRBJ2-1
V gene: TRBV19
clone size: NA
D gene: TRBD2
CDR3 protein: CASSTLAATYNEQFF
CDR3 DNA: TGTGCCAGTAGTACGCTAGCGGCCACCTACAATGAGCAGTTCTTC

J gene: TRBJ1-3
V gene: TRBV7-3
clone size: few
D gene: NA
CDR3 protein: CASSPLGESSGNTIYF
CDR3 DNA: TGTGCCAGCAGCCCCTTGGGGGAAAGCTCTGGAAACACCATATATTTT

J gene: TRBJ1-5
V gene: TRBV18
clone size: many
D gene: NA
CDR3 protein: CASSPTEDQPQHF
CDR3 DNA: TGTGCCAGCTCACCAACCGAGGATCAGCCCCAGCATTTT

J gene: TRBJ2-7
V gene: TRBV28
clone size: many
D gene: NA
CDR3 protein: CASSSPGAGKFYEQYF
CDR3 DNA: TGTGCCAGCAGTTCTCCCGGGGCGGGGAAATTTTACGAGCAGTACTTC

J gene: TRBJ2-7
V gene: TRBV27
clone size: many
D gene: TRBD2
CDR3 protein: CASSLGGGAGEQYF
CDR3 DNA: TGTGCCAGCAGTTTGGGCGGGGGGGCCGGAGAGCAGTACTTC

J gene: TRBJ1-1
V gene: TRBV20-1
clone size: few
D gene: NA
CDR3 protein: CSAPRWNTEAFF
CDR3 DNA: TGCAGTGCCCCCCGCTGGAACACTGAAGCTTTCTTT

J gene: TRBJ2-6
V gene: TRBV3-1
clone size: few
D gene: NA
CDR3 protein: CASSWPGANVLTF
CDR3 DNA: TGTGCCAGCAGCTGGCCAGGGGCCAACGTCCTGACTTTC

J gene: TRBJ1-1
V gene: TRBV29-1
clone size: many
D gene: NA
CDR3 protein: CSVEADLDTEAFF
CDR3 DNA: TGCAGCGTTGAAGCAGATCTGGACACTGAAGCTTTCTTT

J gene: TRBJ2-1
V gene: TRBV5-5
clone size: NA
D gene: NA
CDR3 protein: CASSLFQGGRNEQFF
CDR3 DNA: TGTGCCAGCAGCTTGTTCCAGGGAGGTCGCAATGAGCAGTTCTTC

J gene: TRBJ1-2
V gene: TRBV6-1
clone size: NA
D gene: NA
CDR3 protein: CASRSRGAYGYTF
CDR3 DNA: TGTGCCAGCAGGTCTCGGGGTGCCTATGGCTACACCTTC

J gene: TRBJ2-1
V gene: TRBV27
clone size: many
D gene: TRBD2
CDR3 protein: CASSLSILAGGLDNEQFF
CDR3 DNA: TGTGCCAGCAGTTTATCTATTCTAGCGGGGGGGCTGGACAATGAGCAGTTCTTC

J gene: TRBJ2-6
V gene: TRBV9
clone size: few
D gene: NA
CDR3 protein: CASSVARSGANVLTF
CDR3 DNA: TGTGCCAGCAGCGTAGCGCGCTCTGGGGCCAACGTCCTGACTTTC

J gene: TRBJ2-3
V gene: TRBV7-3
clone size: many
D gene: TRBD2
CDR3 protein: CASSLRLAGALDTQYF
CDR3 DNA: TGTGCCAGCAGCCTGAGACTAGCGGGGGCCCTTGATACGCAGTATTTT

J gene: TRBJ2-3
V gene: TRBV3-1
clone size: many
D gene: NA
CDR3 protein: CASSQAGFTDTQYF
CDR3 DNA: TGTGCCAGCAGCCAAGCAGGATTCACAGATACGCAGTATTTT

J gene: TRBJ2-7
V gene: TRBV24-1
clone size: NA
D gene: TRBD1
CDR3 protein: CATSDHRDRGREQYF
CDR3 DNA: TGTGCCACCAGTGATCACCGGGACAGGGGGCGTGAGCAGTACTTC

J gene: TRBJ1-4
V gene: TRBV2
clone size: many
D gene: TRBD1
CDR3 protein: CASHRGADEKLFF
CDR3 DNA: TGTGCCAGCCACAGGGGGGCTGATGAAAAACTGTTTTTT

J gene: TRBJ2-1
V gene: TRBV10-2
clone size: NA
D gene: NA
CDR3 protein: CASSLTARDEQFF
CDR3 DNA: TGCGCCAGCAGTCTGACAGCTAGGGATGAGCAGTTCTTC

J gene: TRBJ1-1
V gene: TRBV15
clone size: NA
D gene: NA
CDR3 protein: CATSRDSQDTEAFF
CDR3 DNA: TGTGCCACCAGCAGAGATAGTCAGGACACTGAAGCTTTCTTT

J gene: TRBJ2-3
V gene: TRBV4-1
clone size: NA
D gene: NA
CDR3 protein: CASSQGLLKDTQYF
CDR3 DNA: TGCGCCAGCAGCCAAGGACTACTTAAGGATACGCAGTATTTT

J gene: TRBJ1-6
V gene: TRBV9
clone size: many
D gene: NA
CDR3 protein: CASSGGPQSPLHF
CDR3 DNA: TGTGCCAGCAGCGGGGGACCACAGTCGCCCCTCCACTTT

J gene: TRBJ2-7
V gene: TRBV18
clone size: few
D gene: NA
CDR3 protein: CASSPRDNDYEQYF
CDR3 DNA: TGTGCCAGCTCACCACGGGACAACGACTACGAGCAGTACTTC

J gene: TRBJ1-1
V gene: TRBV12-3/TRBV12-4
clone size: NA
D gene: NA
CDR3 protein: CASTAEEAGRGSEAFF
CDR3 DNA: TGTGCCAGCACCGCCGAGGAGGCAGGGAGGGGATCTGAAGCTTTCTTT

J gene: TRBJ2-1
V gene: TRBV4-1
clone size: NA
D gene: NA
CDR3 protein: CASSQSRTLIYNEQFF
CDR3 DNA: TGCGCCAGCAGCCAATCCCGGACCCTAATCTACAATGAGCAGTTCTTC

J gene: TRBJ2-3
V gene: TRBV24-1
clone size: few
D gene: TRBD2
CDR3 protein: CATSAPSGGAFTDTQYF
CDR3 DNA: TGTGCCACCAGTGCCCCTAGCGGGGGGGCCTTCACAGATACGCAGTATTTT

J gene: TRBJ2-7
V gene: TRBV5-1
clone size: many
D gene: TRBD1
CDR3 protein: CASSLRGPSYEQYF
CDR3 DNA: TGCGCCAGCAGCTTGAGGGGGCCTTCCTACGAGCAGTACTTC

J gene: TRBJ2-2
V gene: TRBV11-3
clone size: few
D gene: NA
CDR3 protein: CASSFETRDTGELFF
CDR3 DNA: TGTGCCAGCAGCTTCGAGACTAGAGACACCGGGGAGCTGTTTTTT